Following are 7 T cell receptor beta chains from one sample sequenced in a study of memory CD4+ T cells and cytomegalovirus serostatus. The sort gate was single viable CD3+CD4+CD8-CD45RO+ cells for memory CD4+ T cells. Using immunoSEQ multiplex PCR, the repertoire was profiled, and TCRdb retains in-frame clones only, with some absent. The data contain roughly 40,000 clones, 60% to 85% of them singletons. The sample taken for sequencing was memory CD4+ T cells from blood. These receptors originate from an adult in good health and CMV-seronegative.

J is TRBJ1-6 and V is TRBV6-5; D is unclear. The CDR3 has 15 residues. V lost 2 bases, J lost 5 bases, and 10 bases lay in between. Germline assignment: CDR1 MNHEY and CDR2 SVGAGI. The CDR3, as DNA: TGTGCCAGCAGTTACAGTACAGTTAATAATTCACCCCTCCACTTT. This gives the protein CASSYSTVNNSPLHF.

The rearrangement uses TRBV6-1 and TRBJ1-1; D uncertain. This CDR3 region has 15 residues. Trimming took 5 bases from V and 4 from J, leaving 17 bases between them. Germline CDR1 and CDR2: MNHNS and SASEGT. The CDR3 loop is CASSPMNREGTEAFF. The CDR3 DNA follows: TGTGCCAGCAGTCCAATGAATCGGGAGGGCACTGAAGCTTTCTTT.

The chain combines TRBV30 with TRBJ1-6, with 9 bases that match TRBD1. The CDR3 has 15 amino acids. In germline, CDR1 is GTSNPN, CDR2 SVGIG (reference sequence). CDR3 amino acids: CASTVEGTGKSPLHF. In DNA form, the CDR3 reads TGTGCTTCGACCGTGGAGGGGACAGGGAAATCACCCCTCCACTTT.

This chain connects TRBV30 to TRBJ2-2; D is unresolved. V lost 3 bases, J lost 4 bases, and 9 bases lay in between. The CDR3 spans 13 residues. Germline CDR1 and CDR2: GTSNPN and SVGIG (reference sequence). This CDR3 reads CAWSTGPTGELFF. CDR3 DNA sequence: TGTGCCTGGAGCACCGGGCCCACCGGGGAGCTGTTTTTT.

The V call is TRBV10-3, the J call TRBJ2-3; D unresolved. There are 14 residues in the CDR3. The germline V gene has CDR1 ENHRY and CDR2 SYGVKD. V dropped 6 bases and J dropped 0 bases, with 10 bases sitting between them. In DNA form, the CDR3 reads TGTGCCATCAGCGCCGTAGGTAGCACAGATACGCAGTATTTT. As protein: CAISAVGSTDTQYF.

The gene calls are TRBV2 and TRBJ1-2; unclear D gene. CDR3 length: 12 amino acids. CDR1 is SNHLY and CDR2 is FYNNEI in the germline V gene. With 9 bases removed from V and 2 bases from J, the gap between germline ends came to 10 bases. In DNA, the CDR3 is TGTGCCAGATCTCCCGCCAACTATGGCTACACCTTC. Protein product: CARSPANYGYTF. The whole variable domain, remainder taken from reference TRBV2 and TRBJ1-2, is EPEVTQTPSHQVTQMGQEVILRCVPISNHLYFYWYRQILGQKVEFLVSFYNNEISEKSEIFDDQFSVERPDGSNFTLKIRSTKLEDSAMYFCARSPANYGYTFGSGTRLTVV.

This clone was picked up a small number of times. The CDR3 DNA is TGTGCCAGTACGGGTGACAGAGTATTCTACGAGCAGTACTTC. It is translated as CASTGDRVFYEQYF. J is TRBJ2-7 and V is TRBV19; D may be TRBD1 (5 bases). Germline CDR1 LNHDA, CDR2 SQIVND (reference sequence). This CDR3 is 14 amino acids long. V gave up 7 bases and J gave up 3 bases, with 16 bases separating them.